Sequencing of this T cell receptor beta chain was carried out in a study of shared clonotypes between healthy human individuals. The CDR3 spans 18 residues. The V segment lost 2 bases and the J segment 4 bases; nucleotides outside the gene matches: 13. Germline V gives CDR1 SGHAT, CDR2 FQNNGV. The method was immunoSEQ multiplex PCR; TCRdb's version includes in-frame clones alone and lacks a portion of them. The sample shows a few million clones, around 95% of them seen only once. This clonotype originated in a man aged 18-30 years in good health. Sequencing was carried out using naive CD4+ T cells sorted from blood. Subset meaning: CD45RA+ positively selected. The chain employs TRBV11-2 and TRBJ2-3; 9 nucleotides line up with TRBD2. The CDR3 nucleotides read TGTGCCAGCAGCTTAAACCTCCGACTAGCGGTAGTTGCAGATACGCAGTATTTT. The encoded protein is CASSLNLRLAVVADTQYF.